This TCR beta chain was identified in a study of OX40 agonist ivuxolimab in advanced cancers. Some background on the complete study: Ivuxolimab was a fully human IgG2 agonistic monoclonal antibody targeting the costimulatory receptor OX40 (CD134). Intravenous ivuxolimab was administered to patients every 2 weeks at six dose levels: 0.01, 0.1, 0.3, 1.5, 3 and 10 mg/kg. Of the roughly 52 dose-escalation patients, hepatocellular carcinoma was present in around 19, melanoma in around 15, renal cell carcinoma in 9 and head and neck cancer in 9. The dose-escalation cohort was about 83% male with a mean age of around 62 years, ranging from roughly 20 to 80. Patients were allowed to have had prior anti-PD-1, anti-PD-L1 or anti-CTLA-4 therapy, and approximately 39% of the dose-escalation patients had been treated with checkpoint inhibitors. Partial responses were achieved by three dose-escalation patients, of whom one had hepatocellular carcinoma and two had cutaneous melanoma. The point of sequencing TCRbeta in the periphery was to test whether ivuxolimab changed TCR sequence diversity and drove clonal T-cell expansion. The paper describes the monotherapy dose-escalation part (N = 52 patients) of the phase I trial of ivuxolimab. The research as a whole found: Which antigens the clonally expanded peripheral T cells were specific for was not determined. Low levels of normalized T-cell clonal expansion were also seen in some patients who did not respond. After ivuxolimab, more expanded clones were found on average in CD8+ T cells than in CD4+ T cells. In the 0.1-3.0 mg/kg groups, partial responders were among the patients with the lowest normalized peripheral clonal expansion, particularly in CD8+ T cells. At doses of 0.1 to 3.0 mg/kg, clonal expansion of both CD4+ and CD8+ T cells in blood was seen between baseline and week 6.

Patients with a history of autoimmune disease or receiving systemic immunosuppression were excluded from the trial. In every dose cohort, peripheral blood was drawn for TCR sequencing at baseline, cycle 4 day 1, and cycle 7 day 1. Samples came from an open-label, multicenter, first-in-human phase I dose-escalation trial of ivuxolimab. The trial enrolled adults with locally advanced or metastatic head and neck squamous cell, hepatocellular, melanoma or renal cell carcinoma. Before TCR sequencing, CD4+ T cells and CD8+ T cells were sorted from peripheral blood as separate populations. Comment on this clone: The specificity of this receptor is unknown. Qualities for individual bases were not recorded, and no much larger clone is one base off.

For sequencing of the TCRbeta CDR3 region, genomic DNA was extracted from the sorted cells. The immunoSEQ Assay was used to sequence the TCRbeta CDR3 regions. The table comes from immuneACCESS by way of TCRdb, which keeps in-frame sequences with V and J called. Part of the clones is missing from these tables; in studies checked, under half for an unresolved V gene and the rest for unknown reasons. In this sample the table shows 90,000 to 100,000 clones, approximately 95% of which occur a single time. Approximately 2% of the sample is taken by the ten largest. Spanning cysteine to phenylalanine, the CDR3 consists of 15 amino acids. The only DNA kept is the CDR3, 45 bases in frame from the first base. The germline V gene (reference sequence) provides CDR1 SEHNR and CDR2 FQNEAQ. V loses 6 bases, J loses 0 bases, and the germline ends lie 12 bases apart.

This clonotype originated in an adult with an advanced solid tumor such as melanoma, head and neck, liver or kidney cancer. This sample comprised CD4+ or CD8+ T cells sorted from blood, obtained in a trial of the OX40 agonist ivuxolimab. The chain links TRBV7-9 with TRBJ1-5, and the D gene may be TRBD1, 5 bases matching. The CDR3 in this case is CASSPSGASNQPQHF. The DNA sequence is TGTGCCAGCAGTCCCAGCGGGGCTAGCAATCAGCCCCAGCATTTT.